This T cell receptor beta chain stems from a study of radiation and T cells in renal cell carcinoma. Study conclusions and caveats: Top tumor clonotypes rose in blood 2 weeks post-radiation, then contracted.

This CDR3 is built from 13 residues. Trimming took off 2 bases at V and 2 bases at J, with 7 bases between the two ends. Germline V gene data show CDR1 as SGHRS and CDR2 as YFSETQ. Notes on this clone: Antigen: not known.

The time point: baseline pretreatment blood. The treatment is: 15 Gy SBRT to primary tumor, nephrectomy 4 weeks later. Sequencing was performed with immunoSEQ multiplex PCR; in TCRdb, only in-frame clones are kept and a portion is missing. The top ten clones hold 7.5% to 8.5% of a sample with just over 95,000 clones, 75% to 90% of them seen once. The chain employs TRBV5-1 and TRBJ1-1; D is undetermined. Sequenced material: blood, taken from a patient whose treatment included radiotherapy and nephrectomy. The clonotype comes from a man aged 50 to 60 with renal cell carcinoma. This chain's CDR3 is CASSFGLNTEAFF. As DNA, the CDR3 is TGCGCCAGCAGCTTTGGATTAAACACTGAAGCTTTCTTT.